This paragraph reports one T cell receptor (beta chain). What it recognizes is unknown. V lost 6 bases and J 1 base, leaving 22 bases between the germline ends. Germline CDR1 SGHRS, CDR2 YFSETQ. The CDR3 extends over 17 amino acids. Here immunoSEQ multiplex PCR was the method, and the copy in TCRdb shows in-frame clones only, minus some. The sample records about 43,000 clones, around 78% being singletons. ViraFEST assay sequencing came after antigen-specific CD4+ T cells were expanded with viral peptide pools. Following 10 days of culture, CD4+ T cells were isolated. Vaccine recipients, nucleocapsid antibody negative, had no prior SARS-CoV-2 infection. The record originates from a study of vaccination effects on CD4 cells after COVID-19.

This clonotype originated in a human donor who received a COVID-19 vaccine. The chain has TRBV5-1 and TRBJ1-2; no clear D gene. Sequenced material: CD4+ T cells from PBMCs cultured with SARS-CoV-2 spike peptides, taken before COVID-19 vaccination. CDR3 sequence reads: CASTIGPVAGINYGYTF. For the CDR3, the DNA is TGCGCCAGCACCATAGGACCCGTGGCGGGGATTAACTATGGCTACACCTTC.